These 19 T cell receptor beta chains were all obtained from the same sample, sequenced in a study of response to subunit inactivated influenza vaccine. TCRdb itself ran the RT-PCR reads through MiXCR, one entry per CDR3 protein. The table records hundreds of thousands of distinct CDR3 sequences, roughly 14% of them present only once. Source: PBMCs from blood, taken less than 15 days before vaccination. Every receptor here comes from a man over 45 who received an inactivated influenza vaccine.

This clonotype has just a few counts. The chain links TRBV3-1 to TRBJ2-1; D is undetermined. The ends were cut back, 1 base at V and 8 bases at J, with 6 bases in the middle. CDR3 size: 12 residues. The germline V gene has CDR1 LGHDT and CDR2 YNNKEL (reference sequence). Written as DNA, the CDR3 is TGTGCCAGCAGCCAAGTTGGGTATGAGCAGTTCTTC. This sequence encodes CASSQVGYEQFF.

This chain uses TRBV29-1 with TRBJ2-3; 9 bases are shared with TRBD1. Losses at the gene ends were 8 bases for V and 3 bases for J; bases not matched to a gene: 9. CDR3 length: 14 amino acids. Germline assignment: CDR1 SQVTM and CDR2 ANQGSEA. CDR3 loop: CSSKQGARTDTQYF. DNA of the CDR3: TGCAGCTCCAAACAGGGGGCTCGGACAGATACGCAGTATTTT.

The chain is built from TRBV5-1 and TRBJ2-5; 15 positions match TRBD2. In germline, CDR1 is SGHRS, CDR2 YFSETQ. The V gene end was trimmed by 0 bases and the J gene end by 4 bases; junction bases not matched to a gene: 1. The CDR3 has 16 amino acids. The CDR3 loop is CASSLGTSGRGETQYF. The CDR3, as DNA: TGCGCCAGCAGCTTGGGGACTAGCGGGAGGGGAGAGACCCAGTACTTC.

This clonotype was counted between two and nine times. This chain links TRBV29-1 with TRBJ2-2; 7 nucleotides agree with TRBD1. Looked up from germline, CDR1 is SQVTM and CDR2 is ANQGSEA. The CDR3 is made up of 14 amino acids. Trimming removed 6 bases from V and 0 bases from J; junction bases left unmatched: 4. Here the CDR3 DNA reads TGCAGCGTCTCCGGACAGGCGAACACCGGGGAGCTGTTTTTT. Translated: CSVSGQANTGELFF.

Remarks on this clonotype: At one boundary the junction diverges from the germline segment, which might be a read error. This chain connects TRBV20-1 to TRBJ2-7, with TRBD2 matching 13 bases. The CDR3 is 18 residues long. Germline V CDR1 and CDR2: DFQATT, SNEGSKA (reference sequence). CDR3 coding DNA: TGCTGTGCTAGAGATCGGACTAGCGGGAGCCCCGGCGCCTACGAGCAGTACTTC. It yields the protein CCARDRTSGSPGAYEQYF.

This clonotype was seen many times. The chain has TRBV24-1 and TRBJ2-5; D is possibly TRBD1 or TRBD2 (5 bases each). Per the germline V gene, CDR1 is KGHDR and CDR2 is SFDVKD. V was cut by 9 bases and J by 5 bases, with 18 bases left in between. The CDR3 totals 14 residues. CDR3 sequence (DNA): TGTGCCACCCGCTCCGGGGCGACGGGGGAGACCCAGTACTTC. Protein sequence: CATRSGATGETQYF.

The chain joins TRBV5-1 to TRBJ1-2; D is unresolved. Germline-derived CDR1 and CDR2 are SGHRS and YFSETQ. V was cut by 4 bases and J by 5 bases, with 12 bases left in between. The CDR3 is 13 residues long. CDR3 sequence (DNA): TGCGCCAGCAGCGAAGGTTCGGGGTATGGCTACACCTTC. As protein: CASSEGSGYGYTF.

The CDR3 sequence: CSVGADRGPEAFF. For the CDR3, the DNA is TGCAGCGTGGGGGCAGACAGGGGGCCTGAAGCTTTCTTT. This chain links TRBV29-1 with TRBJ1-1, with 10 bases identical to TRBD1. The CDR3 contains 13 residues. Germline V gene lookup returns CDR1 SQVTM and CDR2 ANQGSEA. V gave up 6 bases and J gave up 6 bases; unmatched junction bases: 7.

This clonotype was seen ten or more times. V usage is TRBV6-5 and J usage is TRBJ2-1; 8 positions match TRBD1. Unmatched junction bases numbered 6, after V lost 1 base and J lost 10 bases. The germline V gene encodes CDR1 MNHEY and CDR2 SVGAGI. This CDR3 comprises 14 residues. The CDR3 bases are TGTGCCAGCAGTTACTTGCAGGGGGCAAGGGAGCAGTTCTTC. Translation gives CASSYLQGAREQFF.

This sequence joins TRBV28 and TRBJ1-5, with D perhaps TRBD1 (5 bases). The V gene lost 2 bases and the J gene lost 4 bases, with 15 bases spanning the gap. The germline V gene has CDR1 MDHEN and CDR2 SYDVKM. The CDR3 covers 16 residues. CDR3 sequence (DNA): TGTGCCAGCAGTTTACGGTCAGGGAATCAAAATCAGCCCCAGCATTTT. Translation: CASSLRSGNQNQPQHF.

A few counts support this clonotype. The rearrangement uses TRBV4-1 and TRBJ2-1; D remains unclear. The CDR3 consists of 13 residues. CDR1 and CDR2 (germline): MGHRA, YSYEKL. V dropped 5 bases and J dropped 7 bases, with 12 bases sitting between them. The CDR3: CASSYRPENEQFF. The CDR3 region has the DNA TGCGCCAGCAGCTACCGACCCGAAAATGAGCAGTTCTTC.

This clonotype was picked up a small number of times. The gene calls are TRBV15 and TRBJ2-2; 9 bases are a match to TRBD1. Germline V gene data show CDR1 as LNHNV and CDR2 as YYDKDF (reference sequence). V shed 3 bases and J 8 bases; nucleotides not matched to a gene: 7. There are 15 residues in the CDR3. DNA for the CDR3: TGTGCCACCAGCAGTCGGGACAGGGCTGCGGGGGAGCTGTTTTTT. Protein sequence: CATSSRDRAAGELFF.

This clonotype was detected only a few times. The chain recombines TRBV28 with TRBJ2-1, with unresolved D. V lost 4 bases, J lost 2 bases, and 18 bases lay in between. This CDR3 has 17 amino acids. Germline V gene lookup returns CDR1 MDHEN and CDR2 SYDVKM. CDR3 DNA: TGTGCCAGCAGTTCCTCTCGACTGTTAAGCCCCTACAATGAGCAGTTCTTC. It codes for CASSSSRLLSPYNEQFF.

This clonotype was observed a handful of times. V usage is TRBV10-2 and J usage is TRBJ2-7, with a possible D match to TRBD2 (5 bases). The CDR3 consists of 18 residues. Trimming left V 2 bases short and J 2 bases short, with 22 bases between. Germline-derived CDR1 and CDR2 are WSHSY and SAAADI. DNA for the CDR3: TGCGCCAGCAGTGAGATTCAAACATCGGGGTACCCGGCCTACGAGCAGTACTTC. Encoded protein: CASSEIQTSGYPAYEQYF.

J is TRBJ2-3 and V is TRBV20-1; D gene ambiguous. The germline V gene has CDR1 DFQATT and CDR2 SNEGSKA (reference sequence). The V end was cut by 2 bases, the J end by 5 bases, with 11 bases between. CDR3 size: 13 residues. DNA of the CDR3: TGCAGTGCTAGAAGACTCCTAGAAGATACGCAGTATTTT. Translated: CSARRLLEDTQYF.

This clonotype was recorded many times. V and J are TRBV11-3 and TRBJ2-1; D is undetermined. This CDR3 has 14 amino acids. In germline, CDR1 is SGHNT, CDR2 YENEEA. Trimming cost V 5 bases and J 4 bases, with 12 bases left between them. The CDR3 sequence is CASSPPGLYNEQFF. CDR3 in DNA: TGTGCCAGCAGCCCTCCGGGCCTTTACAATGAGCAGTTCTTC.

This clonotype was observed a handful of times. V usage is TRBV29-1 and J usage is TRBJ2-5; TRBD2 matches 7 bases. This CDR3 contains 14 residues. V gave up 4 bases and J gave up 4 bases; unmatched junction bases: 9. The germline CDR1 and CDR2 sequences are SQVTM and ANQGSEA. The CDR3 nucleotides read TGCAGCGTTGGAGCGGGGATTTCGGGAGAGACCCAGTACTTC. This translates into CSVGAGISGETQYF.

This clonotype was counted between two and nine times. The chain has TRBV28 and TRBJ2-3; no reliable D call. The CDR3 has 15 amino acids. CDR1 MDHEN and CDR2 SYDVKM come from the germline V gene. The V gene lost 3 bases and the J gene lost 1 base, with 11 bases spanning the gap. The CDR3 loop reads CASSLVFRGTDTQYF. CDR3 sequence (DNA): TGTGCCAGCAGTTTGGTGTTCCGGGGCACAGATACGCAGTATTTT.

The chain carries TRBV10-3 and TRBJ2-7; 9 bases match TRBD1. The CDR3 contains 14 residues. Germline lookup yields CDR1 ENHRY and CDR2 SYGVKD. V was pared by 3 bases and J by 3 bases, with 3 bases of the junction left unmatched. Here the CDR3 DNA reads TGTGCCATCAGTGACTTGGGACAGGGCTACGAGCAGTACTTC. Its protein product is CAISDLGQGYEQYF.